Following are 22 T cell receptor beta chains from one sample sequenced in a study of T cells in Graves' hyperthyroidism and ophthalmopathy. RNA transcripts were the template for amplifying TCR beta CDR3 regions. The HTBI primer set served for first-round RT-PCR of the TCR CDR3. Each CDR3 protein is one row after TCRdb ran MiXCR on the multiplex PCR reads. The sample has 500,000 to 750,000 distinct CDR3 sequences, 14% seen once; the top ten hold around 7%. The sample consisted of blood. These receptors all stem from a woman between 18 and 29 years old with Graves' ophthalmopathy.

In this sample, this clonotype turned up many times. This rearrangement joins TRBV7-8 to TRBJ1-5; D possibly corresponds to TRBD1 (6 bases). Germline V CDR1 and CDR2: SGHVS, FQNEAQ. With 5 bases removed from V and 1 base from J, the gap between germline ends came to 15 bases. The CDR3 is 16 residues long. DNA of the CDR3: TGTGCCAGCAGCCCTGCGGGGGCGCCGAGCAATCAGCCCCAGCATTTT. This sequence encodes CASSPAGAPSNQPQHF.

The chain links TRBV2 to TRBJ1-3, with D unclear. Germline V CDR1 and CDR2: SNHLY, FYNNEI. Between the trimmed V and J ends, which lost 3 bases and 0 bases, there was a span of 12 bases. The CDR3 length is 16 residues. CDR3 coding DNA: TGTGCCAGCAGTGAGAGTAGAGCTATCTCTGGAAACACCATATATTTT. This translates into CASSESRAISGNTIYF. The full variable domain, with the rest looked up from reference TRBV2 and TRBJ1-3, is EPEVTQTPSHQVTQMGQEVILRCVPISNHLYFYWYRQILGQKVEFLVSFYNNEISEKSEIFDDQFSVERPDGSNFTLKIRSTKLEDSAMYFCASSESRAISGNTIYFGEGSWLTVV.

This clonotype came up many times. V is TRBV6-1 and J is TRBJ2-1, with a possible D match to TRBD2 (5 bases). The V end was cut by 6 bases, the J end by 5 bases, with 17 bases between. CDR3 length equals 15 residues. In germline, CDR1 is MNHNS, CDR2 SASEGT. The CDR3 protein is CASSNPGYAHNEQFF. The CDR3 DNA is TGTGCCAGCAGCAACCCGGGATATGCCCACAATGAGCAGTTCTTC.

This clonotype was counted only a few times. V and J are TRBV7-3 and TRBJ2-1; 9 nucleotides match TRBD2. J was trimmed by 6 bases and V by 5 bases; bases with no gene match: 11. This CDR3 spans 16 amino acids. The V gene's germline CDR1 is SGHTA and CDR2 FQGTGA. CDR3 sequence: CASSLPPGTSLNEQFF. The CDR3 nucleotides are TGTGCCAGCAGCCTACCGCCCGGGACTAGCCTCAATGAGCAGTTCTTC.

V and J are TRBV19 and TRBJ1-1; the D is unclear. Germline CDR1 LNHDA, CDR2 SQIVND (reference sequence). The CDR3 runs 12 residues. Trimming stripped 5 bases from V and 7 bases from J, with 11 bases between. CDR3 nucleotides: TGTGCCAGTAGTCCTATCACGAGTGAAGCTTTCTTT. Protein: CASSPITSEAFF.

In this sample, this clonotype turned up many times. The V gene is TRBV7-9, the J gene TRBJ1-1; D is uncertain. V dropped 5 bases and J dropped 1 base, with 11 bases sitting between them. Looked up from germline, CDR1 is SEHNR and CDR2 is FQNEAQ (reference sequence). This CDR3 has 14 amino acids. The CDR3 loop is CASSPQVTNTEAFF. The CDR3 DNA reads as TGTGCCAGCAGCCCCCAAGTTACGAACACTGAAGCTTTCTTT.

This clonotype showed up just once. A read error may explain this, as a much larger clone is one base away. The genes are TRBV11-2 and TRBJ2-1; 7 bases line up with TRBD2. CDR3 length equals 17 residues. Germline-derived CDR1 and CDR2 are SGHAT and FQNNGV. With V trimmed by 6 bases and J by 0 bases, 11 bases remained unmatched. CDR3 bases: TGTGCCAGCAGTCCCGGCCCTGGCGGGGGCTCCTACAATGAGCAGTTCTTC. As protein: CASSPGPGGGSYNEQFF.

This clonotype was found a few times. The chain uses TRBV19 and TRBJ1-5; D may be TRBD1 (5 bases). Germline V lookup: CDR1 LNHDA, CDR2 SQIVND (reference sequence). V was cut by 8 bases and J by 1 base, with 12 bases left in between. This CDR3 is built from 14 residues. CDR3 sequence (DNA): TGTGCCAGTGGCTTGACAGCGAGCAATCAGCCCCAGCATTTT. As protein: CASGLTASNQPQHF. Using reference TRBV19 and TRBJ1-5 for the parts outside the CDR3, the full variable domain is DGGITQSPKYLFRKEGQNVTLSCEQNLNHDAMYWYRQDPGQGLRLIYYSQIVNDFQKGDIAEGYSVSREKKESFPLTVTSAQKNPTAFYLCASGLTASNQPQHFGDGTRLSIL.

For this clonotype: A single base separates this from a much larger clone, so it may be a read error. The chain is built from TRBV15 and TRBJ2-7; 9 nucleotides align to TRBD2. After removal of 1 base from V and 7 bases from J, the junction contained 8 bases not matched to a gene. The CDR3 loop spans 15 amino acids. Germline V gene sequence: CDR1 LNHNV, CDR2 YYDKDF (reference sequence). CDR3 sequence: CATSRGGTSRNEQYF. CDR3 sequence (DNA): TGTGCCACCAGCAGAGGAGGGACTAGCCGGAATGAGCAGTACTTC.

This chain joins TRBV4-1 and TRBJ2-7, with 9 positions matching TRBD1. The length of the CDR3 is 15 residues. V shed 5 bases, J shed 6 bases, and the junction held 11 bases outside the gene matches. In germline, CDR1 is MGHRA, CDR2 YSYEKL. CDR3 amino acids: CASSFTGTGSVEQYF. The CDR3, as DNA: TGCGCCAGCAGCTTTACCGGGACAGGGAGTGTCGAGCAGTACTTC.

This clonotype has ten or more counts. The V call is TRBV11-2, the J call TRBJ1-2, with D unclear. The germline V and J ends were trimmed by 5 bases and 4 bases, with 14 bases remaining between them. CDR3 length: 14 residues. Germline V gene lookup returns CDR1 SGHAT and CDR2 FQNNGV. CDR3 amino acids: CASSRGSSSYGYTF. The CDR3 DNA sequence: TGTGCCAGCAGCAGAGGGAGCAGTTCCTATGGCTACACCTTC. Full variable domain (remainder filled in from reference TRBV11-2 and TRBJ1-2): EAGVAQSPRYKIIEKRQSVAFWCNPISGHATLYWYQQILGQGPKLLIQFQNNGVVDDSQLPKDRFSAERLKGVDSTLKIQPAKLEDSAVYLCASSRGSSSYGYTFGSGTRLTVV.

V usage is TRBV19 and J usage is TRBJ1-5; unclear D gene. Germline V gene data show CDR1 as LNHDA and CDR2 as SQIVND (reference sequence). The ends were cut back, 3 bases at V and 5 bases at J, with 8 bases in the middle. The CDR3 contains 13 residues. In DNA, the CDR3 is TGTGCCAGTAGTATTATCACCGATCAGCCCCAGCATTTT. Protein sequence: CASSIITDQPQHF. The full variable domain, in which reference TRBV19 and TRBJ1-5 provide the parts outside the CDR3, is DGGITQSPKYLFRKEGQNVTLSCEQNLNHDAMYWYRQDPGQGLRLIYYSQIVNDFQKGDIAEGYSVSREKKESFPLTVTSAQKNPTAFYLCASSIITDQPQHFGDGTRLSIL.

This clonotype was detected only once. This chain connects TRBV5-1 to TRBJ2-4; TRBD1 matches 10 bases. V trimming: 2 bases; J trimming: 0 bases; junction bases outside the gene matches: 2. Germline V gene lookup returns CDR1 SGHRS and CDR2 YFSETQ. The CDR3 totals 16 residues. The CDR3 region is CASSLRQGAAKNIQYF. CDR3 DNA sequence: TGCGCCAGCAGCTTACGACAGGGGGCAGCCAAAAACATTCAGTACTTC.

This clonotype has a count of ten or more. The chain joins TRBV10-3 to TRBJ1-5; weak D call: TRBD1 (6 bases). This CDR3 is built from 15 residues. Germline loops: CDR1 ENHRY, CDR2 SYGVKD. Deletions cut 0 bases from V and 4 bases from J, with 10 bases between. Written as DNA, the CDR3 is TGTGCCATCAGTGAGTCGCCTACAGGGAATCAGCCCCAGCATTTT. Translation gives CAISESPTGNQPQHF.

This clonotype showed up many times. CDR3 in amino acids: CASSRDGLAETQYF. The CDR3 DNA reads TGTGCCAGCAGCAGAGACGGACTAGCGGAGACCCAGTACTTC. This rearrangement joins TRBV7-3 to TRBJ2-5; 9 positions match TRBD2. After removal of 5 bases from V and 5 bases from J, the junction contained 6 bases not matched to a gene. The CDR3 is 14 amino acids. Germline assignment: CDR1 SGHTA and CDR2 FQGTGA. The variable domain in full, with the rest retrieved from reference TRBV7-3 and TRBJ2-5, is GAGVSQTPSNKVTEKGKYVELRCDPISGHTALYWYRQSLGQGPEFLIYFQGTGAADDSGLPNDRFFAVRPEGSVSTLKIQRTERGDSAVYLCASSRDGLAETQYFGPGTRLLVL.

A remark on this clonotype: This may stem from a read error, because a much larger clone lies one nucleotide away. The CDR3 is CSVSRGGDEQFF. DNA of the CDR3: TGCAGCGTGTCCAGGGGTGGGGACGAGCAGTTCTTC. The V gene is TRBV29-1, the J gene TRBJ2-1, with D perhaps matching TRBD1 (6 bases). With 6 bases removed from V and 10 bases from J, the gap between germline ends came to 16 bases. This CDR3 contains 12 residues. Germline values: CDR1 SQVTM, CDR2 ANQGSEA.

This clonotype occurred many times. V is TRBV30 and J is TRBJ2-7; 7 positions agree with TRBD1. V shed 7 bases, J shed 2 bases, and the junction held 11 bases outside the gene matches. This CDR3 is 14 amino acids long. CDR1 is GTSNPN and CDR2 is SVGIG in the germline V gene (reference sequence). CDR3: CASTLGTVPYEQYF. The DNA of the CDR3 is TGTGCCTCAACTCTCGGGACAGTTCCCTACGAGCAGTACTTC.

This clonotype was detected a few times. The rearrangement joins TRBV7-9 to TRBJ1-2; 8 bases match TRBD1. Germline CDR1 reads SEHNR; CDR2 reads FQNEAQ (reference sequence). V was pared by 0 bases and J by 6 bases, with 18 bases of the junction left unmatched. The CDR3 covers 19 residues. CDR3 in amino acids: CASSLAHGQGDSQRDGYTF. In DNA, the CDR3 is TGTGCCAGCAGCTTAGCCCATGGACAGGGTGATAGTCAGCGGGATGGCTACACCTTC.

This chain links TRBV5-1 with TRBJ2-1; D is tentatively TRBD1 or TRBD2 (6 bases each). V was shortened by 0 bases and J by 7 bases, with 14 bases between the two germline ends. Germline CDR1 SGHRS, CDR2 YFSETQ. This CDR3 has 15 residues. CDR3 sequence: CASSLDGGHLNEQFF. The CDR3, as DNA: TGCGCCAGCAGCTTGGATGGGGGGCACCTAAATGAGCAGTTCTTC.

In this sample, this clonotype turned up many times. V and J are TRBV20-1 and TRBJ2-7, with 13 bases identical to TRBD2. Germline CDR1 and CDR2: DFQATT and SNEGSKA (reference sequence). CDR3 length: 19 amino acids. V lost 0 bases to trimming and J lost 1 base; unmatched junction nucleotides: 12. The CDR3 here is CSARDGGGLAGVFSYEQYF. The CDR3 DNA reads TGCAGTGCTAGAGATGGCGGAGGACTAGCGGGAGTTTTTTCCTACGAGCAGTACTTC.

This chain joins TRBV20-1 and TRBJ2-2; D not certain. The CDR3 spans 14 residues. The ends were cut back, 3 bases at V and 6 bases at J, with 14 bases in the middle. CDR1 DFQATT and CDR2 SNEGSKA come from the germline V gene (reference sequence). The CDR3 loop reads CSASGMNPSGELFF. The CDR3 DNA is TGCAGTGCTAGTGGGATGAACCCGTCCGGGGAGCTGTTTTTT.

This clonotype was counted at least ten times. This chain joins TRBV20-1 and TRBJ2-5; the match to TRBD2 covers 10 bases. This CDR3 contains 15 residues. Germline CDR1 is DFQATT and CDR2 is SNEGSKA (reference sequence). The trim removed 3 bases at V and 0 bases at J, leaving 4 bases unmatched. CDR3 loop: CSARGTSVYQETQYF. CDR3 nucleotide sequence: TGCAGTGCTAGGGGGACTAGCGTGTACCAAGAGACCCAGTACTTC.